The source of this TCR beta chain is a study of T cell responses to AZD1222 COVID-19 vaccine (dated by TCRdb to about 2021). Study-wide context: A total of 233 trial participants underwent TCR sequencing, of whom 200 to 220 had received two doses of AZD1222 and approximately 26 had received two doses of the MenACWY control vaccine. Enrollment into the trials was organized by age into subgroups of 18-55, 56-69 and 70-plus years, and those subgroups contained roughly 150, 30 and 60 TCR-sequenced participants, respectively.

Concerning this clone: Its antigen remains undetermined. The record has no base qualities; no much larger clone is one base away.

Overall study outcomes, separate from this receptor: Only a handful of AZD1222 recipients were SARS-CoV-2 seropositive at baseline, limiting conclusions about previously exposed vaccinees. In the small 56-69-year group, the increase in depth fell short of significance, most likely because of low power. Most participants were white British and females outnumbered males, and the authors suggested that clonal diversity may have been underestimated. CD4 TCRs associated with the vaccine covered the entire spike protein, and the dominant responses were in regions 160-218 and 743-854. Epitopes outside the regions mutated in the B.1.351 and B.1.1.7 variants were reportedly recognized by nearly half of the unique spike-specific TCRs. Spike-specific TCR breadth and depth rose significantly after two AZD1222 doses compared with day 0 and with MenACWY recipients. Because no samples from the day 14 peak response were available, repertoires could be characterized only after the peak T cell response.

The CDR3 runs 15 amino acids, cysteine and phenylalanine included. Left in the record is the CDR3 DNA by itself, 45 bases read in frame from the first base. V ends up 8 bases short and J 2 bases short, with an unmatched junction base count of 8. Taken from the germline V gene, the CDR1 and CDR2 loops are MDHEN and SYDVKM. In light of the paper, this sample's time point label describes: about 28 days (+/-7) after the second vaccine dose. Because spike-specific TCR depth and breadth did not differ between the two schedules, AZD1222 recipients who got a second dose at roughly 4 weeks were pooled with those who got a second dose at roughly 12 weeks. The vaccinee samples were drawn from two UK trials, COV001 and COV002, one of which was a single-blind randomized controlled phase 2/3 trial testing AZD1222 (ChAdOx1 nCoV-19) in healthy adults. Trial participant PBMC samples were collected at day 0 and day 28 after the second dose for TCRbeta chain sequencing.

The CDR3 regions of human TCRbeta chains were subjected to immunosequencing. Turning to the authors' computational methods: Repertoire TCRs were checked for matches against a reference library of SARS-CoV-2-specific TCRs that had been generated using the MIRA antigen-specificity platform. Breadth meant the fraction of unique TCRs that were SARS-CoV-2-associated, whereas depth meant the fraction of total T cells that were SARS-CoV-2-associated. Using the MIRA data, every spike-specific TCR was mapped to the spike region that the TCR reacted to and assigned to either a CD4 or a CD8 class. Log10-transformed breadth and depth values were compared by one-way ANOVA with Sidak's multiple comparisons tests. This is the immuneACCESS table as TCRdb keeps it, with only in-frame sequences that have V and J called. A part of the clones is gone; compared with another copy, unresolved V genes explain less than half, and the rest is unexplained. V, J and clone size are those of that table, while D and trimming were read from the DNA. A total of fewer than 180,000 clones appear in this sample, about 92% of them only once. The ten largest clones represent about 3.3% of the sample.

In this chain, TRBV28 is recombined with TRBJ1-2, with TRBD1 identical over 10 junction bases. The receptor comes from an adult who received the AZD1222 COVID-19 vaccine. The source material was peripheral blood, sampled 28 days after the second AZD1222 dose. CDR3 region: CASGTGTGENYGYTF. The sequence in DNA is TGTGCCAGCGGAACCGGGACAGGGGAAAACTATGGCTACACCTTC.